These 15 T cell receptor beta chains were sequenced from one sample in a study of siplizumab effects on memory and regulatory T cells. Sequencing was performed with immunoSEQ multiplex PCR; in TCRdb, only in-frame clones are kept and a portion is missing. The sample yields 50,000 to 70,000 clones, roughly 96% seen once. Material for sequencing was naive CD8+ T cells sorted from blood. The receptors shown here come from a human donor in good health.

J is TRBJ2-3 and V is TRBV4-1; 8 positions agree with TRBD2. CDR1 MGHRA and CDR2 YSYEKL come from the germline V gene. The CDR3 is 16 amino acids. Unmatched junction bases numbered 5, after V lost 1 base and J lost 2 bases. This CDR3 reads CASSQASGSPTDTQYF. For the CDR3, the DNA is TGCGCCAGCAGCCAAGCTAGCGGGTCCCCCACAGATACGCAGTATTTT.

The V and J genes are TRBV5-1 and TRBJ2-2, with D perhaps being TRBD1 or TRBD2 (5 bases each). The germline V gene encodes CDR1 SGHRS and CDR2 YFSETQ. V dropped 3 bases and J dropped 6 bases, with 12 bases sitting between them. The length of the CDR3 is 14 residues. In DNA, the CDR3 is TGCGCCAGCAGCTCCGCAATGGGACCCGGGGAGCTGTTTTTT. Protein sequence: CASSSAMGPGELFF. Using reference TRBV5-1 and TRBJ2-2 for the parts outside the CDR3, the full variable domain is KAGVTQTPRYLIKTRGQQVTLSCSPISGHRSVSWYQQTPGQGLQFLFEYFSETQRNKGNFPGRFSGRQFSNSRSEMNVSTLELGDSALYLCASSSAMGPGELFFGEGSRLTVL.

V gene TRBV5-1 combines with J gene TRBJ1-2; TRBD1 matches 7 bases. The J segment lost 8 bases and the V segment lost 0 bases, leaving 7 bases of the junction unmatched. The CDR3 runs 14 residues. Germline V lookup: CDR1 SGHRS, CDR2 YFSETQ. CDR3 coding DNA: TGCGCCAGCAGCTTGGGGACAGGAAGTGGAGGCTACACCTTC. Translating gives CASSLGTGSGGYTF.

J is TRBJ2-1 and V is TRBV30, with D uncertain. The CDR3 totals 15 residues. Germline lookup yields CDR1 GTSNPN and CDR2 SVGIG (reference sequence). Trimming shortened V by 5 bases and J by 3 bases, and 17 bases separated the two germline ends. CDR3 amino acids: CAWSTTLYNYNEQFF. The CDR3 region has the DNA TGTGCCTGGTCGACGACTTTATACAACTACAATGAGCAGTTCTTC.

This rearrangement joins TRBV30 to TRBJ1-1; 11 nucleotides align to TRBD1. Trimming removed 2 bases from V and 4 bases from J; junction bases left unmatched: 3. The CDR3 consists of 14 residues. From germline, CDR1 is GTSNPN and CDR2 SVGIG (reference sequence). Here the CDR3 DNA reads TGTGCCTGGAGTCCGGGACAGGGGGGCACTGAAGCTTTCTTT. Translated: CAWSPGQGGTEAFF. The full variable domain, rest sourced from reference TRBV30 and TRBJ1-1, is SQTIHQWPATLVQPVGSPLSLECTVEGTSNPNLYWYRQAAGRGLQLLFYSVGIGQISSEVPQNLSASRPQDRQFILSSKKLLLSDSGFYLCAWSPGQGGTEAFFGQGTRLTVV.

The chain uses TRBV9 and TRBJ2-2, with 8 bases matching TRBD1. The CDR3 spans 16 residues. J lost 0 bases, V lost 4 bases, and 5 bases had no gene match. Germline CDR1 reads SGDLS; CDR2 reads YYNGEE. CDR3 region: CASSTRQGPNTGELFF. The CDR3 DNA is TGTGCCAGCAGCACCAGACAGGGGCCGAACACCGGGGAGCTGTTTTTT.

CDR3 nucleotide sequence: TGTGCCAGTAGGCTGGAGCGGGGGAACTCCTACAATGAGCAGTTCTTC. Protein product: CASRLERGNSYNEQFF. V usage is TRBV19 and J usage is TRBJ2-1; 8 bases align to TRBD2. From germline, CDR1 is LNHDA and CDR2 SQIVND (reference sequence). The CDR3 extends over 16 amino acids. V was clipped by 6 bases and J by 0 bases; unmatched bases: 7.

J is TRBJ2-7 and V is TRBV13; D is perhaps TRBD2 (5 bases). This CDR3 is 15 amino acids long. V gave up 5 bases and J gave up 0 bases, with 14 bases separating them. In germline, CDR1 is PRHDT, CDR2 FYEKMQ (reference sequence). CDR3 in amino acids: CASSPDSRGSYEQYF. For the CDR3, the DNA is TGTGCCAGCAGCCCAGACTCCCGGGGCTCCTACGAGCAGTACTTC.

The CDR3 DNA follows: TGTGCCAGCAGTGACCGATACCTCGAGGGGAACACTGAAGCTTTCTTT. Its protein product is CASSDRYLEGNTEAFF. V gene TRBV25-1 combines with J gene TRBJ1-1; the D is unclear. The CDR3 length is 16 residues. The germline V gene encodes CDR1 MGHDK and CDR2 SYGVNS. Trimming took off 3 bases at V and 1 base at J, with 15 bases between the two ends.

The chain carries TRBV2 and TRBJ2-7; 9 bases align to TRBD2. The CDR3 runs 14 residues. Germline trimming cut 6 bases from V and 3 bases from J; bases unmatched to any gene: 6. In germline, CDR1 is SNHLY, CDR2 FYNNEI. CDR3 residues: CASRERGARYEQYF. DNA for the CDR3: TGTGCCAGCAGAGAGCGGGGGGCCCGCTACGAGCAGTACTTC. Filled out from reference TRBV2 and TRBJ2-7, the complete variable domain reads EPEVTQTPSHQVTQMGQEVILRCVPISNHLYFYWYRQILGQKVEFLVSFYNNEISEKSEIFDDQFSVERPDGSNFTLKIRSTKLEDSAMYFCASRERGARYEQYFGPGTRLTVT.

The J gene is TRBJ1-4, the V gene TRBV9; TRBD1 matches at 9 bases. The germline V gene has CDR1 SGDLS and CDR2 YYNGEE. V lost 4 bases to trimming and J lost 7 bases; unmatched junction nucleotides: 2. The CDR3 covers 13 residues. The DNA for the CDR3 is TGTGCCAGCAGCCAGACAGGGGGTGAAAAACTGTTTTTT. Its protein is CASSQTGGEKLFF.

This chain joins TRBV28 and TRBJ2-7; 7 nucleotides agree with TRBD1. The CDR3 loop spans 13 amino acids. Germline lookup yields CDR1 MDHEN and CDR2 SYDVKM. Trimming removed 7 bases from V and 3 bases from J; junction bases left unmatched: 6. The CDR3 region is CASTRQGNYEQYF. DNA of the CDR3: TGTGCCAGCACCCGACAGGGCAACTACGAGCAGTACTTC.

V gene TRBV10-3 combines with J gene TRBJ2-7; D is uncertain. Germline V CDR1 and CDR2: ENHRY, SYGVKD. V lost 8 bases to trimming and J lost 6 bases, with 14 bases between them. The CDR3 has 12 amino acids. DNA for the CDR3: TGTGCCATCCTCTCGATGGTCGGCGAGCAGTACTTC. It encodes CAILSMVGEQYF.

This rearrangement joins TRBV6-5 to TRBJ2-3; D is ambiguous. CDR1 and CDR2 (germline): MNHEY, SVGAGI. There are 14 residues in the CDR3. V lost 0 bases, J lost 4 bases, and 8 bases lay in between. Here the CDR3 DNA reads TGTGCCAGCAGTTACTCGAGTCGACCAGATACGCAGTATTTT. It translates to CASSYSSRPDTQYF.

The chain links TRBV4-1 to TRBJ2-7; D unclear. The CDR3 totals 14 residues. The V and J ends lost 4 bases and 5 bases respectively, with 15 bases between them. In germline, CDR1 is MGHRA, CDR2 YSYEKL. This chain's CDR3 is CASSLQLGGHEQYF. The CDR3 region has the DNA TGCGCCAGCAGCCTCCAACTCGGCGGACACGAGCAGTACTTC.